This T cell receptor beta chain was captured by sequencing in a study of blood T cells in healthy people across ages. Study-level information: Every two T cells gave about one barcoded beta molecule via template switching.

The table lists this clonotype with a few counts. Its antigen is not identified. For the second PCR, which ran for roughly 6 to 11 cycles, a sample-barcoded 5' primer and a J-beta primer mix were used. From the 5' RACE reads, TCRdb called clonotypes with MiXCR, one entry per CDR3 protein. The repertoire consists of some 760,000 distinct CDR3 sequences, with 25% occurring once and the leading ten covering more than 7.5%. Regarding the study as a whole: When set beside aged donors, long-lived donors presented more naive CD4+ cells and higher diversity.

The CDR3 contains 14 residues. Per the germline V gene, CDR1 is SGHTA and CDR2 is FQGNSA. Trimming took 2 bases from V and 6 from J, leaving 11 bases between them. The sample was also linked to a second study, of T cells of mothers and their children.

J is TRBJ2-4 and V is TRBV7-2; the D is unclear. The TCR originated in a boy younger than 18 in good health. The source material was blood. The CDR3: CASSLFWAVNIQYF. The CDR3, as DNA: TGTGCCAGCAGCTTATTTTGGGCCGTAAACATTCAGTACTTC.